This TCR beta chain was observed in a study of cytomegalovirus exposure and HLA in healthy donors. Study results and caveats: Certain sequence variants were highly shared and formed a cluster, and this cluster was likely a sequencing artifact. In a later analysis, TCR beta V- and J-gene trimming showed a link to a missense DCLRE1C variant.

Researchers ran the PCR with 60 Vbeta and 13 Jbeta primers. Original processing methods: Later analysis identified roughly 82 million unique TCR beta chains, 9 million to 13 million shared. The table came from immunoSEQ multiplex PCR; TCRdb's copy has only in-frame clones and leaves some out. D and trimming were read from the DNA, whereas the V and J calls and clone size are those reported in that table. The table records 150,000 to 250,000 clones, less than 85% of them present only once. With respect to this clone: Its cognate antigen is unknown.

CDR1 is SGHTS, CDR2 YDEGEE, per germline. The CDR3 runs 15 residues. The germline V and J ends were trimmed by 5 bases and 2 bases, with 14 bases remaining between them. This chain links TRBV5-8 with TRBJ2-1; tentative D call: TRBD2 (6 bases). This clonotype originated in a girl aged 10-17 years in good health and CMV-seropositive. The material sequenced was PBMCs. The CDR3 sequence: CASRLAHLPYNEQFF. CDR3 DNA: TGTGCCAGCAGACTAGCACATCTTCCCTACAATGAGCAGTTCTTC.